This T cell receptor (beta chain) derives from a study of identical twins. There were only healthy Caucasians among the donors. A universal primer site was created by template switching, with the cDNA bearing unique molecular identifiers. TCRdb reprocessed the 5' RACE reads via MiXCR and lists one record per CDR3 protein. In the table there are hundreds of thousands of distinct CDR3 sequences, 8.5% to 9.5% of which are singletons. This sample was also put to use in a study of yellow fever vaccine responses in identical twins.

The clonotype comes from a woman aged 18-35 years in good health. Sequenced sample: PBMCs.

In nucleotides, the CDR3 is TGTGCCAGCACCAACCTCGGACTAGCGGGGCCGGATGAGCAGTTCTTC. Translating it yields CASTNLGLAGPDEQFF. The chain couples TRBV12-3 or TRBV12-4 to TRBJ2-1; 12 positions match TRBD2. The CDR3 totals 16 residues. V shed 7 bases and J 8 bases; nucleotides not matched to a gene: 12.